Here is one T cell receptor (beta chain) with its context. Its antigen remains unidentified. Per-base qualities were not stored, and no clone one base away is much larger. The data were taken from a study of beta chain features in type 1 diabetes (dated by TCRdb to 2017 to 2018). About the investigation overall: No differences in mean age, gender distribution, total cell number or subset yield were found between patients and healthy donors. A total of over 95,000,000 sorted cells were examined across all samples, and RNA yield correlated strongly with the number of cells per subset. In the study, TCRB repertoires of sorted circulating CD4+ T cell subsets from recently diagnosed type 1 diabetes patients were compared with those of matched healthy donors. Naive and central memory subsets were obtained from all 28 donors, but regulatory and stem cell-like memory subsets were isolated from only 8 patients and 8 healthy donors.

The full study reports these points: Only small numbers of individuals were included in the HLA sub-analyses, which left unresolved whether HLA type had any influence on TCRB rearrangement. Sequencing cDNA rather than genomic DNA could over-represent highly expressing activated cells, although activation and CD3 levels did not differ between groups. PCR might favor shorter templates, but patient and control samples were amplified and corrected together, so any skew would affect both groups equally. A moderate but significant shortening of TCRB CDR3 length was observed in type 1 diabetes patients in all four CD4+ subsets. The naive, central memory and regulatory TCRB repertoires appeared to resemble one another more closely among patients than among healthy donors. At VDJ recombination sites, patients with type 1 diabetes made fewer insertions and deleted more nucleotides, a pattern implying thymic rearrangement abnormalities.

The entire amount of isolated RNA was reverse transcribed using the High Capacity cDNA Reverse Transcription Kit, so the sequenced TCRB transcripts were expressed ones. For stem cell-like memory T cell samples, survey-depth immunoSEQ sequencing was used, averaging approximately 1 million total reads per sample. Sorted cells were lysed in RLT buffer, and RNA was extracted using DNase-treated RNeasy Micro or Mini kits according to cell number. Each cell subset was processed on its own to prevent cross-contamination, while patient and healthy donor samples were processed together. The immunoSEQ multiplex PCR was used to amplify TCRB sequences from cDNA, yielding 87-bp fragments that span the CDR3 region. The amplicons were sequenced using the Illumina HiSeq platform. The original pipeline was this. PCR bias was corrected computationally using synthetic template baselines, and reads within Hamming distance 2 were collapsed, with unmergeable singletons discarded. By aligning reads against IMGT, V, D and J genes, CDR3 length, and insertions or deletions at six rearrangement sites were assigned. Within each subset, clonotype counts were normalized to sorted cell number, after which true diversity and Gini coefficients were computed with the tcR R package. The overlap coefficient, calculated on TCRB nucleotide sequences, was used to quantify repertoire sharing. TCRdb obtained this table from immuneACCESS and retained in-frame rearrangements with V and J assigned. These tables miss some clones; where compared with another copy, unresolved V genes account for less than half of the shortfall, and the remainder is unexplained. For V, J and clone size, that table is used; D and trimming come from the DNA. The sample profile shows about 25,000 clones; roughly two thirds of them were found once. The ten largest clonotypes hold more than 0.95% of the sample.

A single peripheral blood draw of approximately 100 mL on average was collected from each donor into heparinised tubes. Naive, central memory, regulatory and stem cell-like memory CD4+ T cells were sorted on a BD FACSAria II using a panel including CD45RO, CCR7, CD25, CD127, CD95 and CD27. A purity above 95% was achieved for all sorted populations. PBMCs were isolated immediately by Lymphoprep density gradient centrifugation and stained directly without culture. So that batch effects would be minimized, each experiment stained and sorted samples in pairs, pairing one healthy donor with one patient. The germline V gene yields SGDLS for CDR1 and YYNGEE for CDR2. The cysteine opens and the phenylalanine closes a CDR3 of 15 amino acids. The only DNA kept is the CDR3, 45 bases in frame from the first base. The V and J ends are trimmed by 0 bases and 7 bases, leaving 13 bases between them.

The sequenced sample consisted of stem cell memory CD4+ T cells from blood. The meaning of the sample's cell subset or site label: stem cell-like memory CD4+ T cells. The chain links TRBV9 with TRBJ1-4; a tentative D call is TRBD1 (5 bases match). The receptor was isolated from a woman aged 40 to 50 with type 1 diabetes. The CDR3 reads as follows: CASSVDRGVTEKLFF. In nucleotide form, the sequence is TGTGCCAGCAGCGTAGATCGGGGGGTCACTGAAAAACTGTTTTTT.